These T cell receptor beta chains were read from a single sample in a study of CD8+ T cells in alopecia areata. Sequencing was performed with immunoSEQ multiplex PCR; in TCRdb, only in-frame clones are kept and a portion is missing. The data contain approximately 180,000 clones, roughly 60% of them singletons. The sequences come from CD4+ T cells sorted from blood, collected at week 0. These receptors were obtained from a human donor with alopecia areata. CDR3s include the opening cysteine and the closing phenylalanine or tryptophan. A D gene is named only where the DNA matches it firmly. The listing skips clone size in some rows; elsewhere it reads once, few, many or a size class.

j_call,v_call,clone_size,d_call,cdr3_aa,cdr3_nt
TRBJ2-7,TRBV4-1,-,-,CASSQDYGRTNYEQYF,TGCGCCAGCAGCCAAGATTATGGCAGAACCAACTACGAGCAGTACTTC
TRBJ2-1,TRBV2,-,-,CASSEEAPLMDEQFF,TGTGCCAGCAGTGAGGAGGCGCCCTTGATGGATGAGCAGTTCTTC
TRBJ1-1,TRBV9,-,TRBD1,CASSVGTGVRTEAFF,TGTGCCAGCAGCGTAGGGACAGGGGTAAGGACTGAAGCTTTCTTT
TRBJ2-5,TRBV9,-,TRBD2,CASSVVSGGAGETQYF,TGTGCCAGCAGCGTAGTTAGCGGGGGGGCCGGAGAGACCCAGTACTTC
TRBJ2-2,TRBV5-1,-,-,CASSLEEVGELFF,TGCGCCAGCAGCTTGGAGGAGGTCGGGGAGCTGTTTTTT
TRBJ1-1,TRBV14,-,-,CASSEQVNTEAFF,TGTGCCAGCAGCGAACAAGTGAACACTGAAGCTTTCTTT
TRBJ2-7,TRBV12-5,-,TRBD1,CASGLGTGFEQYF,TGTGCTAGTGGTTTGGGGACAGGATTCGAGCAGTACTTC
TRBJ2-6,TRBV30,few,-,CAWSAGANVLTF,TGTGCCTGGAGCGCTGGGGCCAACGTCCTGACTTTC
TRBJ2-2,TRBV6-4,many,-,CASSEGKHTGELFF,TGTGCCAGCAGTGAAGGGAAGCACACCGGGGAGCTGTTTTTT
TRBJ2-7,TRBV29-1,-,-,CSVGDHYEQYF,TGCAGCGTTGGGGACCACTACGAGCAGTACTTC
TRBJ1-2,TRBV5-6,few,-,CASSLSSLGDYGYTF,TGTGCCAGCAGCTTGTCGTCGCTAGGGGACTATGGCTACACCTTC
TRBJ1-2,TRBV25-1,-,-,CASSESGVSYGYTF,TGTGCCAGCAGTGAATCGGGGGTTTCCTATGGCTACACCTTC
TRBJ2-1,TRBV9,-,-,CASSVDPGDDLYEQFF,TGTGCCAGCAGCGTAGATCCGGGGGACGACCTCTATGAGCAGTTCTTC
TRBJ1-5,TRBV14,-,TRBD1,CASSQVDRANQPQHF,TGTGCCAGCAGCCAAGTGGACAGGGCCAATCAGCCCCAGCATTTT
TRBJ1-2,TRBV6-6,-,TRBD1,CASSSTGTGISYTF,TGTGCCAGCAGTTCTACCGGGACAGGGATAAGCTACACCTTC
TRBJ1-1,TRBV30,-,TRBD1,CAWSLTGVGAEAFF,TGTGCCTGGAGTTTGACAGGGGTGGGCGCTGAAGCTTTCTTT
TRBJ1-3,TRBV30,-,-,CAWSPPPHGGLGNTIYF,TGTGCCTGGAGCCCCCCCCCTCATGGAGGGCTCGGAAACACCATATATTTT
TRBJ1-4,TRBV29-1,-,-,CSVVSQSNEKLFF,TGCAGCGTTGTGAGCCAGTCTAATGAAAAACTGTTTTTT
TRBJ1-2,TRBV29-1,once,-,CSVDQGHGYTF,TGCAGCGTTGATCAGGGTCATGGCTACACCTTC
TRBJ2-1,TRBV19,-,TRBD2,CASSTNGGRNEQFF,TGTGCCAGTAGTACAAACGGCGGGAGGAATGAGCAGTTCTTC
TRBJ2-1,TRBV6-1,-,-,CAITRTGTLYNEQFF,TGTGCCATCACCAGGACCGGGACCCTTTACAATGAGCAGTTCTTC
TRBJ1-5,TRBV29-1,-,TRBD1,CSVGDRDQPQHF,TGCAGCGTGGGAGACAGGGATCAGCCCCAGCATTTT
TRBJ1-5,TRBV30,-,TRBD1,CAWSPGQGGYQPQHF,TGTGCCTGGTCTCCCGGACAGGGGGGCTATCAGCCCCAGCATTTT
TRBJ1-2,TRBV20-1,-,-,CSAGADYGYTF,TGCAGTGCCGGGGCCGACTATGGCTACACCTTC
TRBJ2-1,TRBV6-4,few,TRBD2,CASSDSGGAYNEQFF,TGTGCCAGCAGTGACTCCGGGGGGGCCTACAATGAGCAGTTCTTC
TRBJ2-5,TRBV30,-,-,CAWTRPTGMETQYF,TGTGCCTGGACCCGCCCCACAGGGATGGAGACCCAGTACTTC
TRBJ2-7,TRBV27,-,TRBD1,CASSPTGVHEQYF,TGTGCCAGCAGTCCAACAGGGGTCCACGAGCAGTACTTC
TRBJ1-5,TRBV30,few,-,CAWSVLDGTNQPQHF,TGTGCCTGGAGTGTATTAGACGGAACAAATCAGCCCCAGCATTTT
TRBJ1-1,TRBV29-1,-,TRBD1,CSVRTGKGDTEAFF,TGCAGCGTCAGGACAGGAAAAGGGGACACTGAAGCTTTCTTT
TRBJ1-1,TRBV4-3,once,-,CASSQDWNTEAFF,TGCGCCAGCAGCCAAGATTGGAACACTGAAGCTTTCTTT
TRBJ1-1,TRBV2,-,-,CASSELVANTEAFF,TGTGCCAGCAGTGAACTGGTGGCGAACACTGAAGCTTTCTTT
TRBJ2-3,TRBV2,once,-,CAIQAGGGTDTQYF,TGTGCCATACAGGCAGGTGGGGGCACAGATACGCAGTATTTT
TRBJ2-5,TRBV29-1,few,-,CSVGPGQETQYF,TGCAGCGTTGGGCCAGGGCAGGAGACCCAGTACTTC
TRBJ1-2,TRBV4-2,-,-,CASSQGLREAVGYTF,TGTGCCAGCAGCCAAGGTCTACGGGAAGCCGTGGGCTACACCTTC
TRBJ2-3,TRBV30,-,TRBD2,CAWRTAGADTQYF,TGTGCCTGGAGGACAGCGGGAGCAGATACGCAGTATTTT
TRBJ1-2,TRBV29-1,-,-,CSVQGSRANYGYTF,TGCAGCGTTCAGGGCAGCAGAGCTAACTATGGCTACACCTTC
TRBJ1-2,TRBV5-6,-,-,CASSWDPAYGYTF,TGTGCCAGCAGCTGGGATCCTGCGTATGGCTACACCTTC
TRBJ1-2,TRBV19,-,TRBD1,CASSVDREGTYGYTF,TGTGCCAGTAGCGTAGACAGGGAGGGCACCTATGGCTACACCTTC
TRBJ1-6,TRBV4-1,-,-,CASSQEVLSSSSYNSPLHF,TGCGCCAGCAGCCAAGAAGTCCTCTCCTCTAGCTCCTATAATTCACCCCTCCACTTT
TRBJ2-2,TRBV7-3,-,-,CASSFTRSGELFF,TGTGCCAGCAGCTTTACTAGATCCGGGGAGCTGTTTTTT
TRBJ1-3,TRBV29-1,-,TRBD1,CSVLEGQSYSGNTIYF,TGCAGCGTTCTCGAGGGACAGTCTTACTCTGGAAACACCATATATTTT
TRBJ1-2,TRBV30,-,-,CAWSRAPYGYTF,TGTGCCTGGAGTAGGGCACCATATGGCTACACCTTC
TRBJ1-4,TRBV7-8,-,TRBD1,CASSSRDRGHEKLFF,TGTGCCAGCAGCTCCCGGGACAGGGGGCATGAAAAACTGTTTTTT
TRBJ1-2,TRBV30,many,-,CAWSGHNQLGYGYTF,TGTGCCTGGAGTGGCCATAACCAACTCGGCTATGGCTACACCTTC
TRBJ1-1,TRBV29-1,once,TRBD1,CSAGQGGTEAFF,TGCAGCGCTGGACAGGGAGGAACTGAAGCTTTCTTT
TRBJ1-6,TRBV5-6,-,-,CASSSDRNNSPLHF,TGTGCCAGCAGTTCCGACAGGAATAATTCACCCCTCCACTTT
TRBJ1-6,TRBV30,-,TRBD1,CAWSFTGEGSPLHF,TGTGCCTGGAGTTTTACAGGGGAGGGATCACCCCTCCACTTT
TRBJ1-4,TRBV29-1,-,TRBD1,CSVGTGAANEKLFF,TGCAGCGTTGGGACAGGGGCTGCTAATGAAAAACTGTTTTTT
TRBJ2-4,TRBV11-1,-,TRBD1,CASSPQGAGKNIQYF,TGTGCCAGCAGCCCACAGGGGGCGGGCAAAAACATTCAGTACTTC
TRBJ2-1,TRBV10-3,-,-,CAISGPRGTVNDNEQFF,TGTGCCATCAGTGGGCCTCGGGGGACAGTGAACGACAATGAGCAGTTCTTC
TRBJ1-2,TRBV30,-,-,CAWRDIGMGYTF,TGTGCCTGGAGGGACATCGGCATGGGCTACACCTTC
TRBJ1-2,TRBV7-9,-,-,CASSLDRGGYGYTF,TGTGCCAGCAGCTTAGATCGAGGGGGCTATGGCTACACCTTC
TRBJ2-3,TRBV10-2,-,-,CASRGQTTDTQYF,TGCGCCAGCAGAGGACAGACAACAGATACGCAGTATTTT
TRBJ1-6,TRBV30,-,TRBD1,CAWTPTGVNSPLHF,TGTGCCTGGACCCCGACAGGGGTGAATTCACCCCTCCACTTT
TRBJ1-5,TRBV27,-,-,CASSFKTNQPQHF,TGTGCCAGCAGTTTTAAGACCAATCAGCCCCAGCATTTT
TRBJ1-6,TRBV27,-,TRBD1,CASRQEDRDNSPLHF,TGTGCCAGCAGACAAGAAGACAGGGACAATTCACCCCTCCACTTT
TRBJ2-1,TRBV5-1,few,-,CASSSQGNEQFF,TGCGCCAGCAGCTCACAGGGCAATGAGCAGTTCTTC
TRBJ1-1,TRBV29-1,-,-,CSVEGRRNTEAFF,TGCAGCGTTGAAGGGCGGCGGAACACTGAAGCTTTCTTT
TRBJ2-6,TRBV5-1,-,-,CASSLDPITGGGVLSGANVLTF,TGCGCCAGCAGCTTGGATCCGATTACTGGAGGCGGGGTCCTCTCTGGGGCCAACGTCCTGACTTTC